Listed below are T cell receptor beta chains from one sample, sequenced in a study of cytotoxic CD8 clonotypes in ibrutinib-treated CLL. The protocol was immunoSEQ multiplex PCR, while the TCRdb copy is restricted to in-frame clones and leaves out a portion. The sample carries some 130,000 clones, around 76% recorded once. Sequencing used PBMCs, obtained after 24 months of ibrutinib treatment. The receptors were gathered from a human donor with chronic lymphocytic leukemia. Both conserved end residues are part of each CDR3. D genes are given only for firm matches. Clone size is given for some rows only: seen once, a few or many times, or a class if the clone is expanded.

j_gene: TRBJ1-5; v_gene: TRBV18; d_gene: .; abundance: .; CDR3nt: TGTGCCAGCTCACAGGGAAATAGCAATCAGCCCCAGCATTTT; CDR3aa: CASSQGNSNQPQHF
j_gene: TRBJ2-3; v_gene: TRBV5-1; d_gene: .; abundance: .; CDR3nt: TGCGCCAGCAGCTGGGGGGAGTCAACAGATACGCAGTATTTT; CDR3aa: CASSWGESTDTQYF
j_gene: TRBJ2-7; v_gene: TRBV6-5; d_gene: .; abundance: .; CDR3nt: TGTGCCAGCAGTTACCTGGGGCGCGAGCAGTACTTC; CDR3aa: CASSYLGREQYF
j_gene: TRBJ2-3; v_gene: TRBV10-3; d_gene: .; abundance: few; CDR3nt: TGTGCCATCAGAGCGGCAGATACGCAGTATTTT; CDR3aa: CAIRAADTQYF
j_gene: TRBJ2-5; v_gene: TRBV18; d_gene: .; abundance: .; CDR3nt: TGTGCCAGCTCACCCCGCCGGGAGACCCAGTACTTC; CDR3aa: CASSPRRETQYF
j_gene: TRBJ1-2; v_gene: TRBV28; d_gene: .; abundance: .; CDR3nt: TGTGCCAGCAGAAAGGCATTGGAGGGCTACACCTTC; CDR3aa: CASRKALEGYTF
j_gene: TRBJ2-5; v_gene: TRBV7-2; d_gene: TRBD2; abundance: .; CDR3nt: TGTGCCAGCAGCTTCCGACTAGCGGAGGAGACCCAGTACTTC; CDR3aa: CASSFRLAEETQYF
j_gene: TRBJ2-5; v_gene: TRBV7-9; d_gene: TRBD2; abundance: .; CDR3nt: TGTGCCAGCAGCCCCGGACTAGTGGGTGGGGAGACCCAGTACTTC; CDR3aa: CASSPGLVGGETQYF
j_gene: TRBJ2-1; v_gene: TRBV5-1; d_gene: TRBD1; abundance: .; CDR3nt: TGCGCCAGCAGCCCAGGACAGGGCGGATACAATGAGCAGTTCTTC; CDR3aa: CASSPGQGGYNEQFF
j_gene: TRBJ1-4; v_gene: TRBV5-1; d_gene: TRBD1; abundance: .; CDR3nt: TGCGCCAGCAGCTTGGGGACAGGGGGTTACCCTGCAACTAATGAAAAACTGTTTTTT; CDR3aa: CASSLGTGGYPATNEKLFF
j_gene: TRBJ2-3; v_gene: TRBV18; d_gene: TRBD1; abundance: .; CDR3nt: TGTGCCAGCTCACCCGACCGGACAGGGAGCACAGATACGCAGTATTTT; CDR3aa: CASSPDRTGSTDTQYF
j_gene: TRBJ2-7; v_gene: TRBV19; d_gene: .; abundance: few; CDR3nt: TGTGCCAGTACCAGGGGCCCCTCCTACGAGCAGTACTTC; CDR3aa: CASTRGPSYEQYF
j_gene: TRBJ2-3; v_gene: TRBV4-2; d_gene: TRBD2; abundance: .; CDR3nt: TGTGCCAGCAGCCAAGCCCGACTAGCGGGGGATACGCAGTATTTT; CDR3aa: CASSQARLAGDTQYF
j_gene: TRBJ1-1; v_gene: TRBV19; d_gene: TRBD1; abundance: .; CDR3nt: TGTGCCAGTAGTATAATTGGGGGGACAGTTGAAGCTTTCTTT; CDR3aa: CASSIIGGTVEAFF
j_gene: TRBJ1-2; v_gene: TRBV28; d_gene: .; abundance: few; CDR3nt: TGTGCCAGCAGTTTTGCTGGGGCCAGGGTGAGGGATGGCTACACCTTC; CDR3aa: CASSFAGARVRDGYTF
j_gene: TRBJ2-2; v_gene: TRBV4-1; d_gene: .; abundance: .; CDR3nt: TGCGCCAGCAGCCAAGATCAGGGCAGGGGAGGCACCGGGGAGCTGTTTTTT; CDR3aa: CASSQDQGRGGTGELFF
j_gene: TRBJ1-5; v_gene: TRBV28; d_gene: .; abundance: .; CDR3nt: TGTGCCAGCAGCCGACCCGGGGGTCAGCCCCAGCATTTT; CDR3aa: CASSRPGGQPQHF
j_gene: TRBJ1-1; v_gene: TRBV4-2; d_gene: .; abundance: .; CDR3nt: TGTGCCAGCAGCCCCCCGGACCTACGGGGGGACACTGAAGCTTTCTTT; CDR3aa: CASSPPDLRGDTEAFF
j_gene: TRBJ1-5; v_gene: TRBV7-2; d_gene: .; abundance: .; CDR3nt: TGTGCCAGCAGCTTAGGGAACTGGCCTAGCAATCAGCCCCAGCATTTT; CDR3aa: CASSLGNWPSNQPQHF
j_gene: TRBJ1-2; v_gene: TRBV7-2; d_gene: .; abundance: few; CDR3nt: TGTGCCAGCAGCTTAGGCAGGGGCTATGGCTACACCTTC; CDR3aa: CASSLGRGYGYTF
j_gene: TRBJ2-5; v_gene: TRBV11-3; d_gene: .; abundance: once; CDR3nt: TGTGCCAGCAGCCTCGGGGGGCGGGGTCAAGAGACCCAGTACTTC; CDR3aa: CASSLGGRGQETQYF
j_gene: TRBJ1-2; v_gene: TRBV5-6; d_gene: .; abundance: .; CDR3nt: TGTGCCAGCAGCTTGGGGGACACCTACGGTCGGTATGGCTACACCTTC; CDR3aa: CASSLGDTYGRYGYTF
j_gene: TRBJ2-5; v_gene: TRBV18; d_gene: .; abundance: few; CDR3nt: TGTGCCAGCTCACCACGGACAGCACAAGAGACCCAGTACTTC; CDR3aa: CASSPRTAQETQYF
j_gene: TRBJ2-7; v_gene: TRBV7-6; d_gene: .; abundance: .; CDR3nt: TGTGCCAGCAGCTTAGGGGGCCCCGGCAGCTCCTACGAGCAGTACTTC; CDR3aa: CASSLGGPGSSYEQYF
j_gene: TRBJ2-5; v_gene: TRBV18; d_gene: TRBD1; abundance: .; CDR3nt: TGTGCCAGCTCACCACGGGACAGGGGGGCGAGAGAGACCCAGTACTTC; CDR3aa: CASSPRDRGARETQYF
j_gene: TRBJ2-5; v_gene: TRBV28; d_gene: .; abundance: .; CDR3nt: TGTGCCAGCAGTTTAGGGGGGCGAGAGACCCAGTACTTC; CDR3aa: CASSLGGRETQYF